Shown below are 29 T cell receptor beta chains from a single sample sequenced in a study of T cells in Graves' hyperthyroidism and ophthalmopathy. Template material for amplifying TCR beta CDR3 regions consisted of RNA transcripts. A set of HTBI primers served as the primers for a first-round RT-PCR of the TCR CDR3. TCRdb reprocessed the multiplex PCR reads with MiXCR, giving one entry per CDR3 protein. The repertoire includes hundreds of thousands of distinct CDR3 sequences, approximately 23% of them detected once, and roughly 49% sits in the top ten. Sequencing was performed on blood. The receptors come from a woman aged 70 to 79 with Graves' ophthalmopathy.

V gene TRBV6-2 or TRBV6-3 combines with J gene TRBJ2-7; 9 bases line up with TRBD1. Germline CDR1 and CDR2: MNHEY and SVGEGT. V dropped 6 bases and J dropped 5; count of bases not matched to a gene: 8. CDR3 length equals 14 residues. The CDR3 protein is CASSRRTGDDEQYF. The CDR3 DNA reads TGTGCCAGCAGCCGGCGGACAGGGGACGACGAGCAGTACTTC.

The V call is TRBV30, the J call TRBJ2-3; D unresolved. This CDR3 has 13 residues. V was cut by 2 bases and J by 2 bases, with 8 bases left in between. Germline values: CDR1 GTSNPN, CDR2 SVGIG (reference sequence). The CDR3 region is CAWSKLLTDTQYF. The CDR3 DNA sequence: TGTGCCTGGAGTAAGCTTCTCACAGATACGCAGTATTTT.

This sequence joins TRBV6-1 and TRBJ1-5, with TRBD1 identical over 7 bases. Trimming took 8 bases from V and 2 from J; bases not matched to a gene: 6. The V gene's germline CDR1 is MNHNS and CDR2 SASEGT. The CDR3 has 14 residues. This chain's CDR3 is CASGQDRGNQPQHF. The DNA of the CDR3 is TGTGCCAGCGGACAAGACAGGGGCAATCAGCCCCAGCATTTT.

This clonotype was observed many times. The rearrangement joins TRBV28 to TRBJ2-7; D unresolved. The V end lost 8 bases, the J end lost 0 bases, and 20 bases lay between the germline ends. Germline CDR1 and CDR2: MDHEN and SYDVKM. This CDR3 has 16 residues. CDR3 bases: TGTGCCAGCGGAGCGACGTGGAGCGTGATCTCCTACGAGCAGTACTTC. Its translation: CASGATWSVISYEQYF.

J is TRBJ1-2 and V is TRBV5-1; perhaps TRBD1 as D (5 bases). The CDR3 consists of 14 residues. In germline, CDR1 is SGHRS, CDR2 YFSETQ. V lost 4 bases and J lost 6, with 16 bases in between. In nucleotides, the CDR3 is TGCGCCAGCAGCGACCGGACATCAGGTGATGGCTACACCTTC. It translates to CASSDRTSGDGYTF.

This sequence joins TRBV5-4 and TRBJ2-7; 8 bases are a match to TRBD1. V was pared by 2 bases and J by 3 bases, with 7 bases of the junction left unmatched. The CDR3 length is 15 residues. CDR1 is SGHNT, CDR2 YYREEE, per germline (reference sequence). The CDR3 is CASSLNPTGDYEQYF. The CDR3 DNA sequence: TGTGCCAGCAGCTTAAACCCGACAGGGGACTACGAGCAGTACTTC.

The chain recombines TRBV29-1 with TRBJ1-1, with D hard to call. CDR1 and CDR2 from the germline V gene are SQVTM and ANQGSEA. Deletions cut 6 bases from V and 2 bases from J, with 13 bases between. This CDR3 comprises 13 residues. CDR3 DNA sequence: TGCAGCGTCGCCTGGACGGTAAACACTGAAGCTTTCTTT. This encodes CSVAWTVNTEAFF.

The gene calls are TRBV29-1 and TRBJ1-2; TRBD1 agrees at 7 bases. V shed 3 bases, J shed 8 bases, and the junction held 12 bases outside the gene matches. Germline V lookup: CDR1 SQVTM, CDR2 ANQGSEA. There are 14 residues in the CDR3. CDR3 residues: CSVDLTGQGSGYTF. The CDR3 nucleotides are TGCAGCGTTGACCTGACAGGGCAGGGAAGCGGCTACACCTTC. Combining the CDR3 with reference TRBV29-1 and TRBJ1-2 gives the whole variable domain SAVISQKPSRDICQRGTSLTIQCQVDSQVTMMFWYRQQPGQSLTLIATANQGSEATYESGFVIDKFPISRPNLTFSTLTVSNMSPEDSSIYLCSVDLTGQGSGYTFGSGTRLTVV.

This clonotype was seen only a few times. The chain uses TRBV27 and TRBJ1-1, with D possibly matching TRBD1 (5 bases). V lost 7 bases and J lost 6, with 9 bases in between. CDR3 length equals 11 residues. The germline gives CDR1 MNHEY, CDR2 SMNVEV (reference sequence). The CDR3 sequence is CASKRGSEAFF. DNA of the CDR3: TGTGCCAGCAAGCGGGGCTCTGAAGCTTTCTTT.

This clonotype has a handful of counts. The chain joins TRBV12-3 or TRBV12-4 to TRBJ1-1; D uncertain. V was shortened by 3 bases and J by 4 bases, with 12 bases between the two germline ends. This CDR3 is built from 14 residues. The CDR3 here is CASSLSFGVTEAFF. Written as DNA, the CDR3 is TGTGCCAGCAGTTTGTCTTTCGGGGTCACTGAAGCTTTCTTT.

Only a few counts were recorded for this clonotype. The gene calls are TRBV20-1 and TRBJ2-7; D is perhaps TRBD1 or TRBD2 (5 bases each). The CDR3 extends over 13 amino acids. CDR1 is DFQATT, CDR2 SNEGSKA, per germline (reference sequence). The CDR3 loop is CASTGPGGYEQYF. The CDR3 region has the DNA TGCGCCTCGACGGGGCCTGGGGGCTACGAGCAGTACTTC.

This clonotype is a singleton in its sample. At one end the junction does not follow the germline gene, possibly because of a read error. J is TRBJ2-7 and V is TRBV7-2; TRBD2 matches at 8 bases. The CDR3 has 15 amino acids. Germline V CDR1 and CDR2: SGHTA, FQGNSA. The CDR3 sequence: CVSSLDVAGGYEQYF. In DNA, the CDR3 is TGTGTCAGCAGCTTAGACGTGGCGGGAGGCTACGAGCAGTACTTC.

The CDR3 nucleotides read TGTGCCAGCAGCTCGGCAGGTGGCAATGAGCAGTTCTTC. Its translation: CASSSAGGNEQFF. The chain combines TRBV7-9 with TRBJ2-1; D gene ambiguous. This CDR3 region has 13 residues. V gave up 4 bases and J gave up 6 bases, with 10 bases separating them. CDR1 SEHNR and CDR2 FQNEAQ come from the germline V gene (reference sequence).

In its sample, this clonotype was seen many times. J is TRBJ2-3 and V is TRBV12-3 or TRBV12-4, with 9 bases aligning to TRBD2. This CDR3 contains 15 residues. After removal of 5 bases from V and 3 bases from J, the junction contained 6 bases not matched to a gene. This CDR3 reads CASSLLTSGTDTQYF. The CDR3 DNA sequence: TGTGCCAGCAGTCTACTAACTAGCGGGACAGATACGCAGTATTTT.

This clonotype was observed a handful of times. J is TRBJ2-1 and V is TRBV6-2 or TRBV6-3; 7 bases map to TRBD2. Germline CDR1 and CDR2: MNHEY and SVGEGT. The CDR3 loop spans 17 amino acids. Unmatched junction bases numbered 12, after V lost 5 bases and J lost 2 bases. The CDR3 sequence is CASSPAGGLAAYNEQFF. The CDR3 DNA reads as TGTGCCAGCAGTCCCGCCGGTGGGCTAGCGGCCTACAATGAGCAGTTCTTC.

CDR3 residues: CASSVAAGEAETQYF. CDR3 bases: TGTGCCAGCAGCGTAGCTGCTGGTGAAGCGGAGACCCAGTACTTC. J is TRBJ2-5 and V is TRBV9; D is ambiguous. Per the germline V gene, CDR1 is SGDLS and CDR2 is YYNGEE. Trimming shortened V by 0 bases and J by 5 bases, and 14 bases separated the two germline ends. This CDR3 has 15 amino acids.

This clonotype was detected only a few times. The rearrangement links TRBV30 to TRBJ1-2, with D tentatively TRBD1 (6 bases). V was clipped by 0 bases and J by 8 bases, with 13 bases between them. Germline V CDR1 and CDR2: GTSNPN, SVGIG (reference sequence). This CDR3 has 13 residues. CDR3 sequence: CAWSVGGAYGYTF. Written as DNA, the CDR3 is TGTGCCTGGAGTGTAGGGGGGGCCTACGGCTACACCTTC.

This clonotype was seen more than once but under ten times. V gene TRBV14 combines with J gene TRBJ2-3; a weak D match, TRBD1 (6 bases). The CDR3 loop spans 14 amino acids. CDR1 is SGHDN, CDR2 FVKESK, per germline. Between the trimmed V and J ends, which lost 6 bases and 2 bases, there was a span of 12 bases. For the CDR3, the DNA is TGTGCCAGCAGTAAAGGACAGTACACAGATACGCAGTATTTT. It encodes CASSKGQYTDTQYF.

Comment on this clonotype: The germline gene is not matched at one end of the junction; a read error may be the cause. The rearrangement links TRBV18 to TRBJ2-7; 8 bases are shared with TRBD2. This CDR3 spans 15 amino acids. Looked up from germline, CDR1 is KGHSH and CDR2 is LQKENI. This CDR3 reads CASSASGLGMYVQYF. The DNA for the CDR3 is TGTGCCAGCTCAGCGTCGGGACTAGGGATGTACGTGCAGTACTTC.

This clonotype was recorded a few times. The V and J genes are TRBV5-5 and TRBJ2-1; D is possibly TRBD1 (6 bases). V gave up 5 bases and J gave up 0 bases, with 15 bases separating them. Germline CDR1 is SGHKS and CDR2 is YYEKEE (reference sequence). The CDR3 extends over 16 amino acids. CDR3 coding DNA: TGTGCCAGCAGGTTTGCCCGGACAGCCTCCTACAATGAGCAGTTCTTC. Residues: CASRFARTASYNEQFF.

About this clonotype: Compared with germline, one end of the junction differs, possibly owing to a read error. This chain joins TRBV5-1 and TRBJ2-1; 12 positions agree with TRBD2. Germline V lookup: CDR1 SGHRS, CDR2 YFSETQ. The CDR3 is 15 amino acids. CDR3 region: CARSLATSGSVEQFF. In DNA, the CDR3 is TGCGCCAGGAGCTTGGCGACTAGCGGGAGTGTTGAGCAGTTCTTC.

This clonotype appeared a single time. The V call is TRBV7-9, the J call TRBJ1-4; D might be TRBD1 (5 bases). The CDR3 extends over 15 amino acids. Trimming left V 0 bases short and J 7 bases short, with 12 bases between. Germline V gene data show CDR1 as SEHNR and CDR2 as FQNEAQ (reference sequence). The CDR3 is CASSLAAGLSEKLFF. DNA of the CDR3: TGTGCCAGCAGCTTAGCTGCAGGGTTGAGTGAAAAACTGTTTTTT.

In its sample, this clonotype was seen many times. The chain links TRBV3-1 to TRBJ2-1, with D perhaps TRBD1 (5 bases). Per germline, CDR1 LGHDT and CDR2 YNNKEL (reference sequence). The V and J ends lost 11 bases and 3 bases respectively, with 14 bases between them. The CDR3 has 13 amino acids. The CDR3 DNA reads as TGTGCCGCTGGGGCAAGAGACTACAATGAGCAGTTCTTC. Its protein product is CAAGARDYNEQFF.

This chain uses TRBV6-1 with TRBJ2-7; TRBD2 aligns across 7 bases. The CDR3 covers 13 residues. The germline V gene encodes CDR1 MNHNS and CDR2 SASEGT. Trimming removed 0 bases from V and 6 bases from J; junction bases left unmatched: 2. The CDR3 is CASSEAGGVEQYF. DNA of the CDR3: TGTGCCAGCAGTGAAGCGGGAGGGGTCGAGCAGTACTTC.

A few counts support this clonotype. The J gene is TRBJ2-5, the V gene TRBV6-1; 14 nucleotides line up with TRBD2. Germline-derived CDR1 and CDR2 are MNHNS and SASEGT. The CDR3 is 14 amino acids. Trimming at V came to 8 bases and at J to 5 bases, leaving 4 bases not matched to a gene. The CDR3: CASRRLAGGETQYF. The CDR3 bases are TGTGCCAGCCGGAGACTAGCGGGAGGGGAGACCCAGTACTTC.

This clonotype has ten or more counts. This chain uses TRBV6-1 with TRBJ2-3; D gene uncertain. CDR1 and CDR2 (germline): MNHNS, SASEGT. The V and J ends lost 3 bases and 0 bases respectively, with 13 bases between them. The CDR3 length is 16 residues. For the CDR3, the DNA is TGTGCCAGCAGTGACAGGTGGCAGACTAGCACAGATACGCAGTATTTT. Protein: CASSDRWQTSTDTQYF.

The chain uses TRBV6-5 and TRBJ2-1; possible D gene TRBD2, 6 bases. Germline assignment: CDR1 MNHEY and CDR2 SVGAGI. Trimming shortened V by 2 bases and J by 5 bases, and 13 bases separated the two germline ends. The CDR3 is 15 amino acids. Here the CDR3 reads CASSYAEGRHNEQFF. Here the CDR3 DNA reads TGTGCCAGCAGTTACGCTGAAGGGAGGCACAATGAGCAGTTCTTC.

The chain links TRBV6-5 to TRBJ1-1; D not resolved. This CDR3 spans 11 amino acids. Per the germline V gene, CDR1 is MNHEY and CDR2 is SVGAGI. The germline V and J ends were trimmed by 2 bases and 11 bases, with 9 bases remaining between them. The CDR3 is CASSYGGWAFF. The DNA for the CDR3 is TGTGCCAGCAGTTACGGAGGGTGGGCTTTCTTT.

To note about this clonotype: One end of the junction is discordant with germline, which a read error may explain. The CDR3 DNA sequence: TGCGGCGTCGATGTAGCGGGAGGTCACGAGCAGTACTTC. Translation: CGVDVAGGHEQYF. V is TRBV29-1 and J is TRBJ2-7, with 10 nucleotides matching TRBD2. This CDR3 is 13 amino acids long. CDR1 and CDR2 from the germline V gene are SQVTM and ANQGSEA.